One and the same sample provided the 6 T cell receptor beta chains below, sequenced in a study of T cell responses to AZD1222 COVID-19 vaccine. Repertoires were generated with immunoSEQ multiplex PCR, while TCRdb's copy carries only in-frame clones and drops some. The data contain about 190,000 clones, roughly 88% of them singletons. This specimen consisted of peripheral blood, obtained on day 0 of AZD1222 vaccination. The receptors were sampled from an adult in good health.

V is TRBV29-1 and J is TRBJ2-1; no clear D gene. Trimming cost V 4 bases and J 0 bases, with 7 bases left between them. Germline loops: CDR1 SQVTM, CDR2 ANQGSEA. CDR3 length equals 13 residues. The CDR3 DNA reads as TGCAGCGTTGGTACGCGCTCCTACAATGAGCAGTTCTTC. This translates into CSVGTRSYNEQFF.

This clone was picked up a small number of times. The genes are TRBV1 and TRBJ1-1. TRBV1 is classified as a pseudogene. This CDR3 spans 13 amino acids. CDR3: CTSSQDKALEAFF. CDR3 in DNA: TGCACCAGCAGCCAAGATAAGGCCCTTGAAGCTTTCTTT.

This clone was counted once. The chain carries TRBV15 and TRBJ2-7; 8 bases align to TRBD1. V shed 0 bases, J shed 4 bases, and the junction held 5 bases outside the gene matches. Germline V gene lookup returns CDR1 LNHNV and CDR2 YYDKDF (reference sequence). The CDR3 is made up of 15 amino acids. The DNA for the CDR3 is TGTGCCACCAGCAGAGATTGGACAGGGCAATACGAGCAGTACTTC. It specifies CATSRDWTGQYEQYF. Based on the CDR3 plus reference TRBV15 and TRBJ2-7, the full variable domain is DAMVIQNPRYQVTQFGKPVTLSCSQTLNHNVMYWYQQKSSQAPKLLFHYYDKDFNNEADTPDNFQSRRPNTSFCFLDIRSPGLGDTAMYLCATSRDWTGQYEQYFGPGTRLTVT.

The gene calls are TRBV3-1 (or the pseudogene TRBV3-2) and TRBJ1-1, with 10 bases identical to TRBD1. Germline V CDR1 and CDR2: LGHDT, YNNKEL (reference sequence). The CDR3 sequence is 16 residues long. J gave up 4 bases and V 3 bases, and 8 bases lay outside the gene matches. DNA of the CDR3: TGTGCCAGCAGCCATTCTAAGGGGACAGGGGCCACTGAAGCTTTCTTT. Protein: CASSHSKGTGATEAFF.

The genes are TRBV9 and TRBJ1-3; D is unresolved. The CDR3 spans 14 residues. Germline-derived CDR1 and CDR2 are SGDLS and YYNGEE. V gave up 3 bases and J gave up 2 bases, with 9 bases separating them. In nucleotides, the CDR3 is TGTGCCAGCAGCGGTACGGTGACTGGAAACACCATATATTTT. Encoded protein: CASSGTVTGNTIYF. The variable domain in full, with the rest retrieved from reference TRBV9 and TRBJ1-3, is DSGVTQTPKHLITATGQRVTLRCSPRSGDLSVYWYQQSLDQGLQFLIQYYNGEERAKGNILERFSAQQFPDLHSELNLSSLELGDSALYFCASSGTVTGNTIYFGEGSWLTVV.

The genes are TRBV7-6 and TRBJ1-2; possibly TRBD1 for D (5 bases). The CDR3 length is 15 residues. V was trimmed by 1 base and J by 6 bases, leaving 15 bases between them. CDR1 and CDR2 from the germline V gene are SGHVS and FNYEAQ. Here the CDR3 reads CASSLGGAGGHGYTF. In DNA, the CDR3 is TGTGCCAGCAGCTTAGGCGGTGCGGGGGGACATGGCTACACCTTC.